The 29 T cell receptor beta chains below were found in one sample sequenced in a study of T-cell memory formation after mild COVID-19. TCRdb redid the calling of the 5' RACE reads with MiXCR, one entry per CDR3 protein. This table has about 110,000 distinct CDR3 sequences, 22% appearing once. Source material: PBMCs or a T cell subset sorted from them (not recorded which). The source of these receptors is a man between 18 and 29 years old who had mild COVID-19 (a few samples of this study predate the infection). Cell type and time point are not known.

This clonotype was counted ten times or more. The chain carries TRBV5-5 and TRBJ2-1; D gene ambiguous. Germline V gives CDR1 SGHKS, CDR2 YYEKEE (reference sequence). The CDR3 length is 17 residues. Trimming took 1 base from V and 8 from J, leaving 22 bases between them. The CDR3 DNA reads as TGTGCCAGCAGCTTGTTCGGGCTTAATTCCGAAGGCGATGAGCAGTTCTTC. Its protein product is CASSLFGLNSEGDEQFF.

In its sample, this clonotype was seen a few times. CDR3 protein: CSARDLGEDTGELFF. The DNA for the CDR3 is TGCAGTGCTAGAGATCTAGGGGAGGACACCGGGGAGCTGTTTTTT. The V call is TRBV20-1, the J call TRBJ2-2; maybe TRBD2 (6 bases). The V and J ends lost 0 bases and 3 bases respectively, with 11 bases between them. The CDR3 has 15 residues. From germline, CDR1 is DFQATT and CDR2 SNEGSKA (reference sequence).

Sample share makes this clonotype large. The rearrangement links TRBV20-1 to TRBJ1-3; D remains unclear. Trimming removed 5 bases from V and 3 bases from J, with 2 bases in between. CDR3 length equals 10 residues. CDR1 is DFQATT and CDR2 is SNEGSKA in the germline V gene (reference sequence). The CDR3 coding sequence is TGCAGTGCTCGTGGAAACACCATATATTTT. Protein: CSARGNTIYF.

The chain links TRBV6-5 to TRBJ2-2, with a tentative D call TRBD2 (6 bases). CDR3 length: 14 amino acids. Trimming stripped 0 bases from V and 7 bases from J, with 9 bases between. Germline V gives CDR1 MNHEY, CDR2 SVGAGI. DNA for the CDR3: TGTGCCAGCAGTTACTCGACGGGGGTCGGGGAGCTGTTTTTT. Encoded protein: CASSYSTGVGELFF.

This clonotype was found a few times. V gene TRBV6-6 combines with J gene TRBJ2-7, with TRBD1 matching over 8 bases. The CDR3 consists of 15 residues. Germline CDR1 and CDR2: MNHNY and SVGAGI (reference sequence). The junction had 6 bases not matched to a gene; V was cut back by 5 bases and J by 0 bases. CDR3 coding DNA: TGTGCCAGCAGTCCGGGACAGGTGGTCTCCTACGAGCAGTACTTC. Its translation is CASSPGQVVSYEQYF.

This clonotype was detected only a few times. The chain has TRBV9 and TRBJ2-3, with TRBD2 as a possible D gene (5 bases). The CDR3 covers 16 residues. Germline loops: CDR1 SGDLS, CDR2 YYNGEE. V lost 3 bases to trimming and J lost 2 bases, with 16 bases between them. This CDR3 is CASSDGESRPTDTQYF. The DNA for the CDR3 is TGTGCCAGCAGCGACGGGGAGAGTCGCCCCACAGATACGCAGTATTTT.

The V gene is TRBV29-1, the J gene TRBJ2-1; 7 nucleotides line up with TRBD1. Germline V CDR1 and CDR2: SQVTM, ANQGSEA. This CDR3 comprises 14 residues. Trimming at V came to 1 base and at J to 2 bases, leaving 2 bases not matched to a gene. The CDR3 DNA reads as TGCAGCGTTGAAGGACAGGGAACCTACAATGAGCAGTTCTTC. Translating gives CSVEGQGTYNEQFF.

This chain uses TRBV25-1 with TRBJ2-4; D gene unclear. V was clipped by 2 bases and J by 8 bases, with 16 bases between them. CDR3 length: 15 amino acids. Looked up from germline, CDR1 is MGHDK and CDR2 is SYGVNS. The CDR3 reads CASSEPAGLEDIQYF. The CDR3 DNA is TGTGCCAGCAGTGAACCCGCCGGGCTTGAGGACATTCAGTACTTC.

The J gene is TRBJ2-1, the V gene TRBV24-1, with 11 bases lining up with TRBD1. The germline gives CDR1 KGHDR, CDR2 SFDVKD. V trimming: 7 bases; J trimming: 7 bases; junction bases outside the gene matches: 11. The length of the CDR3 is 16 residues. This CDR3 reads CATSHDGTGGRNEQFF. Here the CDR3 DNA reads TGTGCCACCAGCCACGATGGGACAGGGGGGAGGAATGAGCAGTTCTTC.

This rearrangement joins TRBV11-1 to TRBJ2-5, with 11 bases lining up with TRBD1. Germline loops: CDR1 SGHAT, CDR2 FQDESV (reference sequence). This CDR3 is 16 amino acids long. V lost 5 bases and J lost 3; bases outside the gene matches: 8. The CDR3 nucleotides are TGTGCCAGCAGCCCGAGGGGACAGGGGGTAGAAGAGACCCAGTACTTC. Protein product: CASSPRGQGVEETQYF.

This clonotype was picked up a small number of times. The chain carries TRBV4-1 and TRBJ2-7, with unresolved D. The V and J ends lost 1 base and 3 bases respectively, with 7 bases between them. Germline CDR1 reads MGHRA; CDR2 reads YSYEKL. CDR3 length: 13 amino acids. CDR3 protein: CASSQASLYEQYF. Written as DNA, the CDR3 is TGCGCCAGCAGCCAAGCTTCACTCTACGAGCAGTACTTC.

A few counts support this clonotype. The chain joins TRBV29-1 to TRBJ1-2, with TRBD1 as a possible D gene (6 bases). Germline V gene data show CDR1 as SQVTM and CDR2 as ANQGSEA. V was shortened by 3 bases and J by 6 bases, with 17 bases between the two germline ends. CDR3 length: 14 amino acids. The CDR3 DNA is TGCAGCGTTGATGCGGGGGGCACGGCGGATGGCTACACCTTC. Encoded protein: CSVDAGGTADGYTF.

This chain uses TRBV5-1 with TRBJ1-1; unclear D gene. Germline values: CDR1 SGHRS, CDR2 YFSETQ. The V gene lost 7 bases and the J gene lost 4 bases, with 17 bases spanning the gap. This CDR3 spans 14 amino acids. The CDR3 is CASRRVPRATEAFF. The CDR3 DNA reads as TGCGCCAGCCGCCGGGTCCCTAGAGCCACTGAAGCTTTCTTT.

The chain has TRBV7-9 and TRBJ1-2; D possibly corresponds to TRBD1 (6 bases). The V end was cut by 4 bases, the J end by 4 bases, with 13 bases between. Germline loops: CDR1 SEHNR, CDR2 FQNEAQ (reference sequence). The CDR3 consists of 14 residues. CDR3 coding DNA: TGTGCCAGCAGCTCTGGGACAAAAGGCTATGGCTACACCTTC. The encoded protein is CASSSGTKGYGYTF.

J is TRBJ2-7 and V is TRBV12-3 or TRBV12-4; D possibly corresponds to TRBD1 (6 bases). Trimming took off 6 bases at V and 3 bases at J, with 15 bases between the two ends. The CDR3 has 14 residues. CDR3 loop: CASSLRDTYYEQYF. The DNA of the CDR3 is TGTGCCAGCAGCCTCCGGGACACTTACTACGAGCAGTACTTC.

V gene TRBV4-1 combines with J gene TRBJ1-1; tentative D call: TRBD1 (5 bases). Trimming stripped 3 bases from V and 8 bases from J, with 10 bases between. This CDR3 spans 12 amino acids. The germline CDR1 and CDR2 sequences are MGHRA and YSYEKL. CDR3 protein: CASSHQQGEAFF. DNA for the CDR3: TGCGCCAGCAGCCATCAGCAGGGCGAAGCTTTCTTT.

CDR3 nucleotide sequence: TGTGCCAGCAGCCTCCTCTCGGAGACCCAGTACTTC. This sequence encodes CASSLLSETQYF. The chain employs TRBV7-9 and TRBJ2-5; D is unclear. The CDR3 loop spans 12 amino acids. Germline-derived CDR1 and CDR2 are SEHNR and FQNEAQ (reference sequence). Between the trimmed V and J ends, which lost 5 bases and 5 bases, there was a span of 9 bases.

This clonotype was seen once. The chain's CDR3 is CASSPQDTNYGYTF. CDR3 DNA: TGTGCCAGCAGCCCACAGGACACTAACTATGGCTACACCTTC. This chain uses TRBV5-6 with TRBJ1-2; D might be TRBD1 (5 bases). In germline, CDR1 is SGHDT, CDR2 YYEEEE. V lost 4 bases and J lost 0, with 10 bases in between. The CDR3 totals 14 residues.

DNA of the CDR3: TGCGCCAGCAGCCAAGAGCCTTCGCTCGGGGAGCTGTTTTTT. Protein: CASSQEPSLGELFF. This chain links TRBV4-1 with TRBJ2-2; no firm D call. The CDR3 runs to 14 residues. V was cut by 0 bases and J by 7 bases, with 9 bases left in between. Germline V gene sequence: CDR1 MGHRA, CDR2 YSYEKL.

This clonotype was detected only a few times. This rearrangement joins TRBV27 to TRBJ2-1, with a possible D match to TRBD1 (6 bases). Germline V gene lookup returns CDR1 MNHEY and CDR2 SMNVEV (reference sequence). V gave up 1 base and J gave up 4 bases, with 14 bases separating them. CDR3 length: 16 amino acids. The CDR3 coding sequence is TGTGCCAGCAGTTTATACTTGGGACACAGTTACAATGAGCAGTTCTTC. Protein: CASSLYLGHSYNEQFF.

This clonotype occurred a few times. The chain is built from TRBV5-4 and TRBJ2-1, with D maybe TRBD2 (6 bases). CDR1 is SGHNT, CDR2 YYREEE, per germline (reference sequence). The V end lost 4 bases, the J end lost 0 bases, and 14 bases lay between the germline ends. The CDR3 has 16 amino acids. The CDR3 DNA sequence: TGTGCCAGCAGCCCGGACTATCAAGGCTCCTACAATGAGCAGTTCTTC. It encodes CASSPDYQGSYNEQFF. Complete variable domain (other parts from reference TRBV5-4 and TRBJ2-1): ETGVTQSPTHLIKTRGQQVTLRCSSQSGHNTVSWYQQALGQGPQFIFQYYREEENGRGNFPPRFSGLQFPNYSSELNVNALELDDSALYLCASSPDYQGSYNEQFFGPGTRLTVL.

This clonotype showed up just once. The chain employs TRBV20-1 and TRBJ1-5; unclear D gene. This CDR3 is 15 amino acids long. Germline-derived CDR1 and CDR2 are DFQATT and SNEGSKA (reference sequence). With 2 bases removed from V and 0 bases from J, the gap between germline ends came to 11 bases. CDR3 coding DNA: TGCAGTGCTAGATTGGAGGGTTATAGCAATCAGCCCCAGCATTTT. Translated: CSARLEGYSNQPQHF.

The chain has TRBV6-6 and TRBJ1-1; a weak D match, TRBD1 (6 bases). The CDR3 is 14 residues long. V gave up 6 bases and J gave up 5 bases, with 16 bases separating them. The V gene's germline CDR1 is MNHNY and CDR2 SVGAGI (reference sequence). CDR3 sequence: CASSYRVLGTEAFF. The CDR3 DNA reads as TGTGCCAGCAGCTACAGGGTGTTGGGGACTGAAGCTTTCTTT.

The chain joins TRBV10-3 to TRBJ2-2, with 12 bases matching TRBD1. The J segment lost 5 bases and the V segment lost 7 bases, leaving 5 bases of the junction unmatched. Per germline, CDR1 ENHRY and CDR2 SYGVKD. The CDR3 spans 15 residues. The CDR3, as DNA: TGTGCCATCAATCCGGGACAGGGGGCTACCGGGGAGCTGTTTTTT. It is translated as CAINPGQGATGELFF.

This clonotype was seen a few times. V usage is TRBV7-9 and J usage is TRBJ1-2; D perhaps matches TRBD1 (6 bases). Germline CDR1 reads SEHNR; CDR2 reads FQNEAQ (reference sequence). This CDR3 is 13 amino acids long. The V end lost 6 bases, the J end lost 6 bases, and 14 bases lay between the germline ends. CDR3 in amino acids: CASSLGQIDGYTF. As DNA, the CDR3 is TGTGCCAGCAGTCTCGGACAGATAGATGGCTACACCTTC.

This clonotype showed up just a few times. This chain uses TRBV12-3 or TRBV12-4 with TRBJ2-1; D may be TRBD1 or TRBD2 (6 bases each). V lost 3 bases to trimming and J lost 5 bases, with 14 bases between them. CDR3 size: 15 residues. CDR3 bases: TGTGCCAGCAGTTTTTACGGGGGCCCTAACAATGAGCAGTTCTTC. Its translation: CASSFYGGPNNEQFF.

This clonotype has just a few counts. The chain has TRBV11-2 and TRBJ1-2; D remains unclear. Germline CDR1 reads SGHAT; CDR2 reads FQNNGV. The V gene lost 5 bases and the J gene lost 4 bases, with 14 bases spanning the gap. This CDR3 is 14 amino acids long. In DNA, the CDR3 is TGTGCCAGCAGCCGACCTGCTGGAGGCTATGGCTACACCTTC. This codes for CASSRPAGGYGYTF.

Turning to this clonotype: The junction departs from germline at one end; a sequencing error may be responsible. The chain is built from TRBV7-6 and TRBJ2-5, with TRBD1 matching 7 bases. The V gene's germline CDR1 is SGHVS and CDR2 FNYEAQ. This CDR3 comprises 14 residues. CDR3 amino acids: CASSPRQGLGTRYF. The CDR3 DNA is TGTGCCAGCAGCCCGAGACAGGGCCTCGGGACCCGGTACTTC.

V usage is TRBV29-1 and J usage is TRBJ2-1; D ambiguous. V gave up 7 bases and J gave up 10 bases, with 14 bases separating them. CDR1 SQVTM and CDR2 ANQGSEA come from the germline V gene. This CDR3 spans 11 amino acids. The CDR3 here is CSARLFGEQFF. The CDR3 DNA reads as TGCAGCGCTAGGTTGTTTGGAGAGCAGTTCTTC.